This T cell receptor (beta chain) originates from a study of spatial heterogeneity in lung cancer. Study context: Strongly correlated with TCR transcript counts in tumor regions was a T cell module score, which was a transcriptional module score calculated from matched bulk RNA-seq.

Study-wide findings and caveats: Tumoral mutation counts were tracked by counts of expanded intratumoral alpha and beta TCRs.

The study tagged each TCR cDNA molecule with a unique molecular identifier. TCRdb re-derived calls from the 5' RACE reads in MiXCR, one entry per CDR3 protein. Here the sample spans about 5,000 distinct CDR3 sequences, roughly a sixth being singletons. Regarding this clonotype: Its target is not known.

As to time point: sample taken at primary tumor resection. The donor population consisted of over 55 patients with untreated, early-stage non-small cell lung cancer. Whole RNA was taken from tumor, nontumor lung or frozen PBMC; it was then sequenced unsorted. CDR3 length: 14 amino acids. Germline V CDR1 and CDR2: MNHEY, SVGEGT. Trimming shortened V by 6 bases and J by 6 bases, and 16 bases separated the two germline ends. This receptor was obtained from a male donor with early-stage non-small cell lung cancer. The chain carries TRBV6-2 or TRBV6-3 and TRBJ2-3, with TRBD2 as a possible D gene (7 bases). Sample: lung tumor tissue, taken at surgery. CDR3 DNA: TGTGCCAGCAGCACAGGGAGGGGTCGGGATACGCAGTATTTT. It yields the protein CASSTGRGRDTQYF.